Following are 18 T cell receptor beta chains from one sample sequenced in a study of T cell responses to AZD1222 COVID-19 vaccine. Profiling relied on immunoSEQ multiplex PCR, and the TCRdb table lists in-frame clones only, not all of them. This sample has around 100,000 clones, with 80% to 90% found just once. Sequencing used peripheral blood, obtained on day 0 of MenACWY control vaccination. The receptor source for this set is an adult in good health.

The chain uses TRBV15 and TRBJ2-5, with TRBD2 matching over 10 bases. There are 16 residues in the CDR3. Trimming removed 8 bases from V and 5 bases from J; junction bases left unmatched: 14. Germline V CDR1 and CDR2: LNHNV, YYDKDF (reference sequence). In DNA, the CDR3 is TGTGCCACCGCGGGGTTTATAGCGGGAGGAGGGGAGACCCAGTACTTC. This translates into CATAGFIAGGGETQYF.

Notes on this clone: The conserved phenylalanine or tryptophan normally closing the CDR3 is absent here, so this likely arose from a read error. The DNA is omitted, as the CDR3 cannot be located on it reliably, and the CDR3 follows TCRdb's listing. J is TRBJ2-7 and V is TRBV3-1 (or the pseudogene TRBV3-2); the table assigns TRBD2, which was not confirmed against the DNA. The CDR3 numbers 11 amino acids, ends counted. Germline V gene sequence: CDR1 LGHDT, CDR2 YNNKEL (reference sequence). The CDR3: CASGGESGSGL.

The chain has TRBV7-2 and TRBJ2-1; 11 bases align to TRBD2. Germline V gives CDR1 SGHTA, CDR2 FQGNSA. Losses at the gene ends were 2 bases for V and 5 bases for J; bases not matched to a gene: 2. The CDR3 has 15 amino acids. CDR3 nucleotide sequence: TGTGCCAGCAGCTTATCGGGACTAGCGGACAATGAGCAGTTCTTC. Protein product: CASSLSGLADNEQFF. The full variable domain, in which reference TRBV7-2 and TRBJ2-1 provide the parts outside the CDR3, is GAGVSQSPSNKVTEKGKDVELRCDPISGHTALYWYRQSLGQGLEFLIYFQGNSAPDKSGLPSDRFSAERTGGSVSTLTIQRTQQEDSAVYLCASSLSGLADNEQFFGPGTRLTVL.

This rearrangement joins TRBV6-6 to TRBJ2-3; D gene uncertain. Trimming cost V 7 bases and J 6 bases, with 20 bases left between them. Germline assignment: CDR1 MNHNY and CDR2 SVGAGI (reference sequence). The CDR3 consists of 15 residues. The CDR3 sequence is CASTPTPNRMDTQYF. The CDR3 nucleotides are TGTGCCAGCACCCCAACCCCCAACCGTATGGATACGCAGTATTTT.

This chain joins TRBV7-2 and TRBJ2-5, with unresolved D. V was shortened by 2 bases and J by 4 bases, with 23 bases between the two germline ends. Per germline, CDR1 SGHTA and CDR2 FQGNSA. The CDR3 loop spans 18 amino acids. The DNA for the CDR3 is TGTGCCAGCAGCTTACGCGCGATGTTGGGGTACGAGTCAGAGACCCAGTACTTC. This translates into CASSLRAMLGYESETQYF.

This chain links TRBV7-9 with TRBJ2-5, with a possible D match to TRBD2 (6 bases). CDR1 SEHNR and CDR2 FQNEAQ come from the germline V gene (reference sequence). The CDR3 runs 14 residues. Trimming left V 5 bases short and J 1 base short, with 11 bases between. The chain's CDR3 is CASSTGGPQETQYF. The CDR3 DNA sequence: TGTGCCAGCAGCACCGGGGGTCCCCAAGAGACCCAGTACTTC.

The chain couples TRBV6-2 or TRBV6-3 to TRBJ2-7; no definite D call. Per the germline V gene, CDR1 is MNHEY and CDR2 is SVGEGT. The CDR3 has 14 residues. V was pared by 2 bases and J by 2 bases, with 10 bases between. CDR3 nucleotide sequence: TGTGCCAGCAGTTACATCTTAGGTACCTACGAGCAGTACTTC. This codes for CASSYILGTYEQYF.

This chain links TRBV11-2 with TRBJ1-1, with no clear D. This CDR3 has 14 residues. Germline V gene sequence: CDR1 SGHAT, CDR2 FQNNGV. V was cut by 6 bases and J by 1 base, with 12 bases left in between. The CDR3 DNA reads TGTGCCAGCAGTCTCCCCCTTCGGAACACTGAAGCTTTCTTT. Translated, it gives CASSLPLRNTEAFF.

This chain uses TRBV4-3 with TRBJ2-7; a weak D match, TRBD1 (5 bases). The V end lost 4 bases, the J end lost 2 bases, and 12 bases lay between the germline ends. CDR3 size: 14 residues. Germline CDR1 and CDR2: LGHNA and YSLEER. CDR3 in DNA: TGCGCCAGCAGCCTGGATCAGGGTGCCTACGAGCAGTACTTC. It encodes CASSLDQGAYEQYF.

The chain employs TRBV7-3 and TRBJ1-2; possible D gene TRBD1, 5 bases. CDR1 SGHTA and CDR2 FQGTGA come from the germline V gene. V was clipped by 5 bases and J by 4 bases, with 11 bases between them. This CDR3 comprises 13 residues. As DNA, the CDR3 is TGTGCCAGCAGCGTAGGGGAAGGCTATGGCTACACCTTC. This translates into CASSVGEGYGYTF.

This clone was found a few times. The chain uses TRBV12-3 or TRBV12-4 and TRBJ2-7; D gene ambiguous. V was shortened by 6 bases and J by 9 bases, with 18 bases between the two germline ends. This CDR3 is built from 13 residues. CDR3 amino acids: CASSFSGRARQYF. The CDR3 DNA reads TGTGCCAGCAGCTTCTCGGGTCGCGCCCGGCAGTACTTC.

This clone was observed a single time. V usage is TRBV6-4 and J usage is TRBJ2-3; 12 bases match TRBD2. This CDR3 spans 18 amino acids. The trim removed 3 bases at V and 3 bases at J, leaving 10 bases unmatched. Germline CDR1 and CDR2: MRHNA and SNTAGT. CDR3 region: CASSETSGRRGQTDTQYF. The CDR3 nucleotides read TGTGCCAGCAGTGAGACTAGCGGGAGAAGGGGACAGACAGATACGCAGTATTTT.

The chain employs TRBV28 and TRBJ2-1; tentatively, D is TRBD1 (5 bases). Germline values: CDR1 MDHEN, CDR2 SYDVKM. The V end lost 4 bases, the J end lost 9 bases, and 10 bases lay between the germline ends. The CDR3 has 12 residues. CDR3 nucleotide sequence: TGTGCCAGCAGTTCTCAGGGTATTGAGCAGTTCTTC. It encodes CASSSQGIEQFF.

V and J are TRBV6-2 or TRBV6-3 and TRBJ1-5; 7 positions match TRBD1. V lost 4 bases, J lost 3 bases, and 12 bases stayed unmatched. The CDR3 loop spans 17 amino acids. Germline loops: CDR1 MNHEY, CDR2 SVGEGT. CDR3 loop: CASSSSDLQGNNQPQHF. The CDR3 bases are TGTGCCAGCAGTTCCAGCGACCTACAGGGGAACAATCAGCCCCAGCATTTT.

This chain joins TRBV10-1 and TRBJ2-7, with TRBD1 identical over 8 bases. Per germline, CDR1 WNHNN and CDR2 SYGVQD (reference sequence). The trim removed 0 bases at V and 9 bases at J, leaving 10 bases unmatched. The CDR3 loop spans 15 amino acids. The CDR3 DNA follows: TGCGCCAGCAGTGAGTCGACTCGGGCAGGGGGCACGCAGTACTTC. This gives the protein CASSESTRAGGTQYF.

This chain links TRBV7-9 with TRBJ2-7; 10 nucleotides align to TRBD2. J lost 4 bases, V lost 3 bases, and 3 bases had no gene match. The CDR3 contains 14 residues. The V gene's germline CDR1 is SEHNR and CDR2 FQNEAQ (reference sequence). In DNA, the CDR3 is TGTGCCAGCAGCTTGTTAGCGGGGGGATACGAGCAGTACTTC. Amino acids: CASSLLAGGYEQYF. The full variable domain, completed using reference TRBV7-9 and TRBJ2-7, is DTGVSQNPRHKITKRGQNVTFRCDPISEHNRLYWYRQTLGQGPEFLTYFQNEAQLEKSRLLSDRFSAERPKGSFSTLEIQRTEQGDSAMYLCASSLLAGGYEQYFGPGTRLTVT.

This rearrangement joins TRBV19 to TRBJ2-1; D remains ambiguous. The V gene's germline CDR1 is LNHDA and CDR2 SQIVND (reference sequence). Trimming pared 1 base from V and 3 bases from J, leaving 10 bases between. The CDR3 covers 15 residues. The CDR3 nucleotides are TGTGCCAGTAGTATAGGACGGGCCAGCTACAATGAGCAGTTCTTC. Translated, it gives CASSIGRASYNEQFF.

The chain carries TRBV19 and TRBJ1-5; possibly TRBD1 for D (6 bases). The CDR3 has 14 residues. CDR1 and CDR2 (germline): LNHDA, SQIVND (reference sequence). Trimming left V 7 bases short and J 4 bases short, with 14 bases between. The CDR3, as DNA: TGTGCCAGTAAAAAGGGGGAAAGTAATCAGCCCCAGCATTTT. This codes for CASKKGESNQPQHF.